The next 18 T cell receptor beta chains were all read from a single sample in a study of OX40 agonist ivuxolimab in advanced cancers. This table comes from immunoSEQ multiplex PCR, and its TCRdb copy is limited to in-frame clones, with some not included. The sample has about 76,000 clones, around four fifths seen once. The material sequenced was CD4+ or CD8+ T cells sorted from blood, taken in a trial of the OX40 agonist ivuxolimab. Receptors were obtained from an adult with an advanced solid tumor such as melanoma, head and neck, liver or kidney cancer.

The genes are TRBV5-1 and TRBJ1-3; no firm D call. Germline-derived CDR1 and CDR2 are SGHRS and YFSETQ. This CDR3 has 14 amino acids. V was cut by 0 bases and J by 4 bases, with 8 bases left in between. For the CDR3, the DNA is TGCGCCAGCAGCTTGGGAGCAGCCGGAAACACCATATATTTT. Amino acids: CASSLGAAGNTIYF. The entire variable domain, with the rest obtained from reference TRBV5-1 and TRBJ1-3, is as follows: KAGVTQTPRYLIKTRGQQVTLSCSPISGHRSVSWYQQTPGQGLQFLFEYFSETQRNKGNFPGRFSGRQFSNSRSEMNVSTLELGDSALYLCASSLGAAGNTIYFGEGSWLTVV.

The gene calls are TRBV28 and TRBJ1-5, with TRBD1 matching 7 bases. Germline lookup yields CDR1 MDHEN and CDR2 SYDVKM. The junction had 11 bases not matched to a gene; V was cut back by 6 bases and J by 6 bases. This CDR3 has 15 amino acids. For the CDR3, the DNA is TGTGCCAGCAGGCTGAGACAGGGCATTGCTCAGCCCCAGCATTTT. Amino acid sequence: CASRLRQGIAQPQHF.

The J gene is TRBJ2-5, the V gene TRBV18; TRBD1 or TRBD2 may be the D gene (5 bases each). Germline CDR1 KGHSH, CDR2 LQKENI. The V end lost 6 bases, the J end lost 1 base, and 12 bases lay between the germline ends. The CDR3 covers 14 residues. CDR3 residues: CASSGVTSQETQYF. CDR3 nucleotide sequence: TGTGCCAGCTCGGGGGTAACATCCCAAGAGACCCAGTACTTC.

With regard to this clone: The germline gene is not matched at one end of the junction; a read error may be the cause. The chain uses TRBV18 and TRBJ1-4, with a possible D match to TRBD1 (5 bases). The CDR3 sequence is 13 residues long. The germline gives CDR1 KGHSH, CDR2 LQKENI. The CDR3 loop reads CASSPLDSGTPLF. DNA for the CDR3: TGTGCCAGCTCACCTCTCGATTCCGGGACCCCCCTTTTT.

This rearrangement joins TRBV5-6 to TRBJ2-5; 7 bases fit TRBD2. Germline lookup yields CDR1 SGHDT and CDR2 YYEEEE. This CDR3 comprises 16 residues. Trimming cost V 0 bases and J 1 base; bases outside gene matches: 6. The CDR3 coding sequence is TGTGCCAGCAGCTTGGTCGGCGGGGGTGGCCAAGAGACCCAGTACTTC. Its protein is CASSLVGGGGQETQYF.

The chain employs TRBV6-6 and TRBJ2-7, with D unresolved. CDR3 length: 14 amino acids. Germline CDR1 MNHNY, CDR2 SVGAGI (reference sequence). The ends were cut back, 2 bases at V and 5 bases at J, with 13 bases in the middle. CDR3 region: CASSYLAQSHEQYF. CDR3 bases: TGTGCCAGCAGTTACCTCGCCCAGTCCCACGAGCAGTACTTC.

This chain links TRBV29-1 with TRBJ2-5; D might be TRBD1 (6 bases). Looked up from germline, CDR1 is SQVTM and CDR2 is ANQGSEA. This CDR3 spans 14 amino acids. The V end was cut by 8 bases, the J end by 4 bases, with 20 bases between. The CDR3 region has the DNA TGCAGCTCCGCAGTTGGGGGCGTCCGAGAGACCCAGTACTTC. Encoded protein: CSSAVGGVRETQYF.

This chain uses TRBV5-6 with TRBJ1-5, with a tentative D call TRBD1 (5 bases). The V end lost 3 bases, the J end lost 1 base, and 14 bases lay between the germline ends. This CDR3 spans 16 amino acids. Germline loops: CDR1 SGHDT, CDR2 YYEEEE. In DNA form, the CDR3 reads TGTGCCAGCAGCTCCGCCGGGACGGGAAGCAATCAGCCCCAGCATTTT. As protein: CASSSAGTGSNQPQHF.

This chain uses TRBV5-1 with TRBJ2-2; no definite D call. There are 16 residues in the CDR3. Germline V gene lookup returns CDR1 SGHRS and CDR2 YFSETQ. V lost 2 bases, J lost 0 bases, and 11 bases lay in between. The CDR3 DNA is TGCGCCAGCAGCTTTCAAGACCCGTCGAACACCGGGGAGCTGTTTTTT. Its protein is CASSFQDPSNTGELFF.

In regard to this clone: The sample contains more than one DNA sequence encoding this CDR3. The V and J genes are TRBV30 and TRBJ1-2; no clear D. V was trimmed by 5 bases and J by 8 bases, leaving 9 bases between them. The germline V gene has CDR1 GTSNPN and CDR2 SVGIG (reference sequence). This CDR3 region has 10 residues. Here the CDR3 reads CAWRKGGYTF. In DNA form, the CDR3 reads TGTGCCTGGCGGAAAGGGGGCTACACCTTC.

The chain combines TRBV10-3 with TRBJ2-5; D uncertain. From germline, CDR1 is ENHRY and CDR2 SYGVKD. This CDR3 is built from 13 residues. The V end lost 2 bases, the J end lost 2 bases, and 6 bases lay between the germline ends. DNA for the CDR3: TGTGCCATCAGTGAGGGCCAGCAAGAGACCCAGTACTTC. Translating gives CAISEGQQETQYF.

The chain uses TRBV6-6 and TRBJ1-2; D unclear. The germline V gene encodes CDR1 MNHNY and CDR2 SVGAGI (reference sequence). CDR3 size: 13 residues. The V gene lost 7 bases and the J gene lost 0 bases, with 9 bases spanning the gap. The CDR3 protein is CASKAGTNYGYTF. The CDR3 nucleotides read TGTGCCAGCAAGGCCGGGACTAACTATGGCTACACCTTC.

This chain uses TRBV9 with TRBJ1-1, with 7 bases fitting TRBD1. CDR3 length equals 14 residues. The trim removed 4 bases at V and 1 base at J, leaving 4 bases unmatched. CDR1 SGDLS and CDR2 YYNGEE come from the germline V gene. The CDR3 region is CASSPGGGNTEAFF. CDR3 bases: TGTGCCAGCAGCCCAGGGGGGGGGAACACTGAAGCTTTCTTT.

This clone was seen just once. The chain is built from TRBV5-1 and TRBJ2-6; 8 bases fit TRBD1. Per germline, CDR1 SGHRS and CDR2 YFSETQ. Trimming removed 2 bases from V and 3 bases from J; junction bases left unmatched: 4. The CDR3 spans 16 residues. Written as DNA, the CDR3 is TGCGCCAGCAGCTTCGAAGGGACAGGTGGGGCCAACGTCCTGACTTTC. Its translation is CASSFEGTGGANVLTF.

The rearrangement joins TRBV7-6 to TRBJ2-5, with 9 positions matching TRBD1. The J call could be wrong; TRBJ2-7 is a better fit for the DNA end. This CDR3 has 15 amino acids. CDR1 SGHVS and CDR2 FNYEAQ come from the germline V gene. The CDR3 region is CASSLRPGTGIEQYF. The CDR3 DNA follows: TGTGCCAGCAGCCTGCGTCCCGGGACAGGGATCGAGCAGTACTTC.

The genes are TRBV7-2 and TRBJ2-7, with D possibly being TRBD2 (7 bases). From germline, CDR1 is SGHTA and CDR2 FQGNSA. V shed 1 base and J shed 0 bases, with 10 bases lying between them. The length of the CDR3 is 15 residues. The CDR3 region is CASSLEGGSSYEQYF. DNA of the CDR3: TGTGCCAGCAGCTTAGAGGGGGGGAGCTCCTACGAGCAGTACTTC.

This clone was counted a single time. V is TRBV21-1 and J is TRBJ1-2. TRBV21-1 is tagged as a pseudogene. This CDR3 contains 16 residues. CDR3 coding DNA: TGTGCCAGCAGCAAGGCCGTGTCAAAGCTGCACTATGGCTACACCTTC. Protein sequence: CASSKAVSKLHYGYTF.

This chain connects TRBV6-1 to TRBJ2-3; TRBD1 matches 8 bases. The V gene's germline CDR1 is MNHNS and CDR2 SASEGT. V shed 6 bases and J 2 bases; nucleotides not matched to a gene: 4. This CDR3 region has 14 residues. CDR3 in amino acids: CASSRGLDTDTQYF. The DNA for the CDR3 is TGTGCCAGCAGCAGGGGGCTTGACACAGATACGCAGTATTTT.